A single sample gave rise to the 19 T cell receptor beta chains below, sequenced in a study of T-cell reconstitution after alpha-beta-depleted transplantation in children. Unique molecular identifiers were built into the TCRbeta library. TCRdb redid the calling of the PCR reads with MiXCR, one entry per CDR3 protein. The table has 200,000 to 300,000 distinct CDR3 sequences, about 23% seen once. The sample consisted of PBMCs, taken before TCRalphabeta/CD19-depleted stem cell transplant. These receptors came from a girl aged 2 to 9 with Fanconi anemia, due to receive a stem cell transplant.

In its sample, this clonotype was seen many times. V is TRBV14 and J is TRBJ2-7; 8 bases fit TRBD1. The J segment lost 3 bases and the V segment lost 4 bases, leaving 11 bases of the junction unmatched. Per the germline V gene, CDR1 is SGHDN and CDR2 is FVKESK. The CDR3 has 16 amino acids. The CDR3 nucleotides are TGTGCCAGCAGCCCTTTTGGACAGGGAAAAAGCTACGAGCAGTACTTC. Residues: CASSPFGQGKSYEQYF.

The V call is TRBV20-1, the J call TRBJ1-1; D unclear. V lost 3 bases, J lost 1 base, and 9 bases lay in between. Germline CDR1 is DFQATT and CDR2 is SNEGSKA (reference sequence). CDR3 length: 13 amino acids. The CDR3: CSASRQTNTEAFF. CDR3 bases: TGCAGTGCTAGCCGGCAGACGAACACTGAAGCTTTCTTT.

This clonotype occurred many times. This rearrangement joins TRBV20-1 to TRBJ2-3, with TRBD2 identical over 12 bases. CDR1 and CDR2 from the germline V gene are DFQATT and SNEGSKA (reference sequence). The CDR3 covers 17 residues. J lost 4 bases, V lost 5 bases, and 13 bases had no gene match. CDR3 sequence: CSAPPRTSGNIADTQYF. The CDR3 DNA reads TGCAGTGCTCCCCCGCGGACTAGCGGGAATATCGCAGATACGCAGTATTTT.

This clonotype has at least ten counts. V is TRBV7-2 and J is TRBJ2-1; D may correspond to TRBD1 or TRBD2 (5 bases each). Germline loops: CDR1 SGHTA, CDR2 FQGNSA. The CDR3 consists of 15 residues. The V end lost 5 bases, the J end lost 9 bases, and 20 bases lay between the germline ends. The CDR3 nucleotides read TGTGCCAGCAGCGCTGTGGATAGGTGGGGACCTGAGCAGTTCTTC. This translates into CASSAVDRWGPEQFF. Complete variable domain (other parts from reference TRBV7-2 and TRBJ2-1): GAGVSQSPSNKVTEKGKDVELRCDPISGHTALYWYRQSLGQGLEFLIYFQGNSAPDKSGLPSDRFSAERTGGSVSTLTIQRTQQEDSAVYLCASSAVDRWGPEQFFGPGTRLTVL.

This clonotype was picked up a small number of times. CDR3 DNA sequence: TGTGCCAGCAGCTTTACTAGCGGGAGAGGTGGCGCCTACGAGCAGTACTTC. Its translation is CASSFTSGRGGAYEQYF. This chain connects TRBV7-6 to TRBJ2-7; 11 bases align to TRBD2. V was pared by 3 bases and J by 2 bases, with 9 bases of the junction left unmatched. CDR1 is SGHVS and CDR2 is FNYEAQ in the germline V gene. The CDR3 runs 17 residues.

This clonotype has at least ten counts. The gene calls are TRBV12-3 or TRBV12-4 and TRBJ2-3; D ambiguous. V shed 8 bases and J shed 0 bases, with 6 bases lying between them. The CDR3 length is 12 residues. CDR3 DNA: TGTGCCAGCGTGGGCAGCACAGATACGCAGTATTTT. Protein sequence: CASVGSTDTQYF.

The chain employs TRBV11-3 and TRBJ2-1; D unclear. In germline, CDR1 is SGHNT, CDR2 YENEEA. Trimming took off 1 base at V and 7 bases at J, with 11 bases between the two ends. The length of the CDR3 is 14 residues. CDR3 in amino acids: CASSLGAGWNEQFF. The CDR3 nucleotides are TGTGCCAGCAGCTTAGGGGCAGGATGGAATGAGCAGTTCTTC.

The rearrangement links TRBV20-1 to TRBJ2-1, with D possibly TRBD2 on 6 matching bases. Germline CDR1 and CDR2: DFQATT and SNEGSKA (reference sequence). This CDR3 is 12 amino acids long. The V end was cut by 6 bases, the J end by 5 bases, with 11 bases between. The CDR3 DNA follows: TGCAGTGCCACGGCTAGCGACAATGAGCAGTTCTTC. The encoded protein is CSATASDNEQFF.

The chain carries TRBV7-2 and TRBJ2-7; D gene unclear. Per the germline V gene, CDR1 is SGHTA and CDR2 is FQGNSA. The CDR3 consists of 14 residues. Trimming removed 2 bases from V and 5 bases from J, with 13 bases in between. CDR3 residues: CASSLSFSVNEQYF. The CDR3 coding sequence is TGTGCCAGCAGCTTATCGTTTTCAGTCAACGAGCAGTACTTC.

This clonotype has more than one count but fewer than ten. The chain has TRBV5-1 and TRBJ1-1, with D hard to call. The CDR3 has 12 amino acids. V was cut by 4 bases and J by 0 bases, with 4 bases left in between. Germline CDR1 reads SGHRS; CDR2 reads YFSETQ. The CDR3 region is CASSRVNTEAFF. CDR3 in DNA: TGCGCCAGCAGCCGGGTGAACACTGAAGCTTTCTTT.

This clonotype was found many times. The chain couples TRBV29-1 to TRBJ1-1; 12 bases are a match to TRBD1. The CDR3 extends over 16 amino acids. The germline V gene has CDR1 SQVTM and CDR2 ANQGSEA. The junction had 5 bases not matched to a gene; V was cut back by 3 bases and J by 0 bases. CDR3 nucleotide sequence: TGCAGCGTTGATGGGGGGACAGGGGGCGTGAACACTGAAGCTTTCTTT. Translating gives CSVDGGTGGVNTEAFF.

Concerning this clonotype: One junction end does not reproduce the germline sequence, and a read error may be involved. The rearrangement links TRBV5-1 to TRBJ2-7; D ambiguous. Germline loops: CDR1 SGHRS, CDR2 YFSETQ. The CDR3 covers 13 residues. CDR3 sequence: CAIPKDVVPPKDF. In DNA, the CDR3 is TGCGCCATCCCTAAGGACGTTGTTCCTCCGAAAGACTTC.

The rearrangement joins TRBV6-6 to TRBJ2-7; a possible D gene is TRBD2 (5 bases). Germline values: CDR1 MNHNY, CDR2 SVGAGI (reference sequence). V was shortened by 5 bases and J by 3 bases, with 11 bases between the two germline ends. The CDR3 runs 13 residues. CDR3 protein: CASSAREGYEQYF. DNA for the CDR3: TGTGCCAGCAGTGCCAGAGAGGGCTACGAGCAGTACTTC.

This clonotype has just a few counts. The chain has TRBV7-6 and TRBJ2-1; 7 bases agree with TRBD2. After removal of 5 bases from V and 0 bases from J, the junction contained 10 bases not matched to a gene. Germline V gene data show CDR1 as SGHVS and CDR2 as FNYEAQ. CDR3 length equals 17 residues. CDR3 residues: CASSLGVAGSSYNEQFF. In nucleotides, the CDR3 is TGTGCCAGCAGCCTAGGAGTAGCGGGCAGCTCCTACAATGAGCAGTTCTTC.

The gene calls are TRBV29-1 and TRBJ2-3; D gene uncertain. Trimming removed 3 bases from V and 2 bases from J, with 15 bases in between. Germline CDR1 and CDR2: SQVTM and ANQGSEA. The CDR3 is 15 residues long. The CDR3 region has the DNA TGCAGCGTTGAGTCTGCGAACGGTTTCACAGATACGCAGTATTTT. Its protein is CSVESANGFTDTQYF.

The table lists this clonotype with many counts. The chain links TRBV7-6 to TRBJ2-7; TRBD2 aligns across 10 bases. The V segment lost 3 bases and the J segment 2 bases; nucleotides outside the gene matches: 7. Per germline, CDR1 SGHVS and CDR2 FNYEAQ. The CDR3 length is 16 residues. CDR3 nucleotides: TGTGCCAGCAGCTTCGACCTAGCGGGAGCCCCCTACGAGCAGTACTTC. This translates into CASSFDLAGAPYEQYF.

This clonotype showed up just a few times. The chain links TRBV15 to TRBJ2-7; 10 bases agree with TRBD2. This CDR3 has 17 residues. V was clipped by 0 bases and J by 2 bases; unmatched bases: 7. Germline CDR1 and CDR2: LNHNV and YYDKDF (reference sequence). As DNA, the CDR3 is TGTGCCACCAGCAGAGATCTTGGACTAGCGGTTGCCTACGAGCAGTACTTC. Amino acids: CATSRDLGLAVAYEQYF.

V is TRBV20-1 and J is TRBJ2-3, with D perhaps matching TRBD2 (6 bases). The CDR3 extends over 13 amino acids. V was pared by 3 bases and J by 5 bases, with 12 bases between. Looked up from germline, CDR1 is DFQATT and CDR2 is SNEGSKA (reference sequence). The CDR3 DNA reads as TGCAGTGCTAGCGGGAGAAGGGAAGATACGCAGTATTTT. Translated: CSASGRREDTQYF.

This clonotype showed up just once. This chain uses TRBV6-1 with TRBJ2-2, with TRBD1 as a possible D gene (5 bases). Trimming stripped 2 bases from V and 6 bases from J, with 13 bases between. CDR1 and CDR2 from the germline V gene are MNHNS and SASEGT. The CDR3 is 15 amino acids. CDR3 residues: CASSELAGQAGELFF. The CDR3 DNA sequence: TGTGCCAGCAGTGAATTAGCAGGGCAAGCCGGGGAGCTGTTTTTT.